The present TCR beta chain was sequenced within a study of T-cell memory formation after mild COVID-19. General study findings and limits: Clones from the second wave (peaking day 37) had unconfirmed SARS-CoV-2 specificity.

This CDR3 is 14 amino acids long. CDR1 is MNHEY and CDR2 is SVGAGI in the germline V gene. V dropped 6 bases and J dropped 3 bases, with 14 bases sitting between them. TCRdb processed the 5' RACE reads anew with MiXCR; each CDR3 protein has one entry. The table includes some 350,000 distinct CDR3 sequences, over 10% detected once. This clonotype was picked up a small number of times. Its matching antigen is unknown. V is TRBV6-5 and J is TRBJ1-1; D is ambiguous. The sample was PBMCs or a T cell subset sorted from them (not recorded which). The receptor's source is a young man who had mild COVID-19 (a few samples of this study predate the infection). Cell type and time point are not known. The CDR3 DNA is TGTGCCAGCAGGGATTATAACAAGGACACTGAAGCTTTCTTT. Its translation: CASRDYNKDTEAFF.